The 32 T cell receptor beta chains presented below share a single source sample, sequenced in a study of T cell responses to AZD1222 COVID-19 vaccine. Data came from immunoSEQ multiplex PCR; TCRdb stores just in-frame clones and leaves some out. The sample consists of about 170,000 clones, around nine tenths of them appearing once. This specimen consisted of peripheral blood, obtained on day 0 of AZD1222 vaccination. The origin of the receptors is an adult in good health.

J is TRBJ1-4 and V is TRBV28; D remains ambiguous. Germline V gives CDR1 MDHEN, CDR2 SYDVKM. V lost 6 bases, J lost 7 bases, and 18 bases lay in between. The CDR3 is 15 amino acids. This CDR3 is CASSYIGNPREKLFF. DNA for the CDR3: TGTGCCAGCAGCTACATAGGGAATCCTCGTGAAAAACTGTTTTTT.

The CDR3, as DNA: TGTGCCAGCAGCCAAGTCCGGGGGGCATCCGTTGAGCAGTTCTTC. Encoded protein: CASSQVRGASVEQFF. The chain employs TRBV3-1 (or the pseudogene TRBV3-2) and TRBJ2-1, with D possibly matching TRBD2 (7 bases). Trimming pared 1 base from V and 9 bases from J, leaving 16 bases between. There are 15 residues in the CDR3. Germline CDR1 and CDR2: LGHDT and YNNKEL (reference sequence).

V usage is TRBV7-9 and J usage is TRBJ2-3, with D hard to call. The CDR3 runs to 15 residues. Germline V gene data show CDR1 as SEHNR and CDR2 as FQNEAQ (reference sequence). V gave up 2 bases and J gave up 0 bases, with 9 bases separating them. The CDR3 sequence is CASSLMPVSTDTQYF. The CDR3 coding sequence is TGTGCCAGCAGCTTAATGCCAGTAAGCACAGATACGCAGTATTTT.

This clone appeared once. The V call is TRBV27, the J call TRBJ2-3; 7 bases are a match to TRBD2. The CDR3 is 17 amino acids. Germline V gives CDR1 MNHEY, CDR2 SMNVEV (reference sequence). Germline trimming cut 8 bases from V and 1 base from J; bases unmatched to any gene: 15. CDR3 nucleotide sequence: TGTGCCAGCGCCTCCCTTCGCCCGGGACTACGCACAGATACGCAGTATTTT. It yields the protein CASASLRPGLRTDTQYF.

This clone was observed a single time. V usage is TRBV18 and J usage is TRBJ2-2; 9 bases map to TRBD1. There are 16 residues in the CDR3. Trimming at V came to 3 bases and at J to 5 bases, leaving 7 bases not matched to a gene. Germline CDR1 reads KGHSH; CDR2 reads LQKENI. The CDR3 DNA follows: TGTGCCAGCTCACCGCTACAGGGGGCAAGGACCGGGGAGCTGTTTTTT. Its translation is CASSPLQGARTGELFF.

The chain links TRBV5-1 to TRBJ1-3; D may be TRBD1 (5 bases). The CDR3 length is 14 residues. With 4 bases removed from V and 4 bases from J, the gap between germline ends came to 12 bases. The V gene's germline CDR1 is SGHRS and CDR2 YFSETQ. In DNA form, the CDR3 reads TGCGCCAGCAGCCCGGGGGAAGGGGGAAACACCATATATTTT. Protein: CASSPGEGGNTIYF.

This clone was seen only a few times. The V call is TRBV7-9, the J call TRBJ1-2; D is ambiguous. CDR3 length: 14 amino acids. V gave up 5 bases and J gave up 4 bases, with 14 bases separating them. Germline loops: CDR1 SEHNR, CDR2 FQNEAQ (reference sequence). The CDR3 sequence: CASSPLGPGYGYTF. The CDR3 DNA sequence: TGTGCCAGCAGCCCTTTGGGTCCTGGCTATGGCTACACCTTC.

The CDR3 loop is CASSLVTGGNEKLFF. In nucleotides, the CDR3 is TGTGCCAGCAGCTTAGTTACAGGGGGTAATGAAAAACTGTTTTTT. The genes are TRBV7-2 and TRBJ1-4; TRBD1 agrees at 8 bases. The trim removed 1 base at V and 4 bases at J, leaving 2 bases unmatched. Germline values: CDR1 SGHTA, CDR2 FQGNSA. This CDR3 has 15 amino acids.

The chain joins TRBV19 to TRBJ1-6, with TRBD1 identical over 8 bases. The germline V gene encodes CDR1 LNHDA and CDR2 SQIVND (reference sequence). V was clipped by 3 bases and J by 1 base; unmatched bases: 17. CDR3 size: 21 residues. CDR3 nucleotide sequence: TGTGCCAGTAGTATTCGACCGGGACAGGCTCTCCAAGGGTCCTATAATTCACCCCTCCACTTT. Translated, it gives CASSIRPGQALQGSYNSPLHF. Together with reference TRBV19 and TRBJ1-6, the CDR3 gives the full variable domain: DGGITQSPKYLFRKEGQNVTLSCEQNLNHDAMYWYRQDPGQGLRLIYYSQIVNDFQKGDIAEGYSVSREKKESFPLTVTSAQKNPTAFYLCASSIRPGQALQGSYNSPLHFGNGTRLTVT.

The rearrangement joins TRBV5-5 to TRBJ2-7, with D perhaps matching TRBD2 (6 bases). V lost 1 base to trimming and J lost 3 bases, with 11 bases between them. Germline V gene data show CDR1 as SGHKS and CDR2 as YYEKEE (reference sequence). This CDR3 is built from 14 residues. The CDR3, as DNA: TGTGCCAGCAGCTTGACTAGCTTGGGCTACGAGCAGTACTTC. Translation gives CASSLTSLGYEQYF.

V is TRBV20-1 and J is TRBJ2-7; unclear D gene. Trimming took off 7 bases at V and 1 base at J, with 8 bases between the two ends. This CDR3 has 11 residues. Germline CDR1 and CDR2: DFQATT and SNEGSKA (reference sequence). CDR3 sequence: CSVDRSYEQYF. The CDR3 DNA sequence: TGCAGTGTAGATCGGTCCTACGAGCAGTACTTC.

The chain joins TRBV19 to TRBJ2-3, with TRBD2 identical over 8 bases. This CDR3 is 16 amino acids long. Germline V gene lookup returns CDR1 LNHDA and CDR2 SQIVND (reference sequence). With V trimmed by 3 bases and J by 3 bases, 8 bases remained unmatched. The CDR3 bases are TGTGCCAGTAGTATCGGGGGGGGGCTAGGGACAGATACGCAGTATTTT. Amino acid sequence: CASSIGGGLGTDTQYF.

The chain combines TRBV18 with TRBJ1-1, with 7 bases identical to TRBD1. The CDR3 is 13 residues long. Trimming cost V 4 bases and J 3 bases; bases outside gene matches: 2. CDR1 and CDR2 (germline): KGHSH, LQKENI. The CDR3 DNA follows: TGTGCCAGCTCACAGGGGGCGGACACTGAAGCTTTCTTT. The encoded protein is CASSQGADTEAFF.

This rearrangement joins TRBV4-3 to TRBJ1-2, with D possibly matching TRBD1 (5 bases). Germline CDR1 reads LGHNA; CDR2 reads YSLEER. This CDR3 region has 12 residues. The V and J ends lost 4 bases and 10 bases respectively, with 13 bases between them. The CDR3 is CASSPGRGSYTF. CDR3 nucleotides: TGCGCCAGCAGCCCAGGGAGAGGCTCCTACACCTTC.

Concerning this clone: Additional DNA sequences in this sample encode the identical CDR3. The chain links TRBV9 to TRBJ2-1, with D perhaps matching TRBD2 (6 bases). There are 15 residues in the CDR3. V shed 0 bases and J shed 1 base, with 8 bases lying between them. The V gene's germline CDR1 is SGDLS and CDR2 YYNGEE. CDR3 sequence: CASSVVGGSYNEQFF. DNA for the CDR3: TGTGCCAGCAGCGTAGTGGGGGGTTCCTACAATGAGCAGTTCTTC.

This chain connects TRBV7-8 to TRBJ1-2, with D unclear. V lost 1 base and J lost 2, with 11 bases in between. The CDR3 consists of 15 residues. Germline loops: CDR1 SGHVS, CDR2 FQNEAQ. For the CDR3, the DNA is TGTGCCAGCAGCTTAGGCCCAACACTGAACTATGGCTACACCTTC. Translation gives CASSLGPTLNYGYTF.

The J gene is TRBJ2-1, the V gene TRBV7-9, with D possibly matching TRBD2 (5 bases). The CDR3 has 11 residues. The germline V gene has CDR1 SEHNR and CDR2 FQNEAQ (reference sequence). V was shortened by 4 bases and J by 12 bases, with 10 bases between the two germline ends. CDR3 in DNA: TGTGCCAGCAGCTCGACTACACCGCAGTTCTTC. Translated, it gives CASSSTTPQFF.

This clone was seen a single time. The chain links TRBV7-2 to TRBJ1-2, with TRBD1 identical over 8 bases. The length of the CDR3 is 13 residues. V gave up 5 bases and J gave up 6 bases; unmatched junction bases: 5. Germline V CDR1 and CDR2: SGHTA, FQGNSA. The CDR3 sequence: CASSRRGRDGYTF. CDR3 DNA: TGTGCCAGCAGCCGCAGGGGGCGCGATGGCTACACCTTC.

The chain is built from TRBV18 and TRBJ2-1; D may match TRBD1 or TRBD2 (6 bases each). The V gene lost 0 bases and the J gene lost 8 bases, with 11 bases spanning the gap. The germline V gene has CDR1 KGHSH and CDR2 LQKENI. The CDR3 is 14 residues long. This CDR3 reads CASSPPGGSDEQFF. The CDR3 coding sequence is TGTGCCAGCTCACCACCGGGGGGCAGCGATGAGCAGTTCTTC.

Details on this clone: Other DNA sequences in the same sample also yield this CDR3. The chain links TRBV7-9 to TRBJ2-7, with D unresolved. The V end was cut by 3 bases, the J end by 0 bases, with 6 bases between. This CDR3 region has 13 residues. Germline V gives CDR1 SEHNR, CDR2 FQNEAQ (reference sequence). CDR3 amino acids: CASSFGRSYEQYF. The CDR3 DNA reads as TGTGCCAGCAGCTTTGGGCGCTCCTACGAGCAGTACTTC.

CDR3: CASSLAVGTGELFF. The DNA of the CDR3 is TGCGCCAGCAGCTTGGCGGTGGGGACCGGGGAGCTGTTTTTT. The V gene is TRBV5-1, the J gene TRBJ2-2; no reliable D call. The CDR3 has 14 amino acids. The germline V gene encodes CDR1 SGHRS and CDR2 YFSETQ. V dropped 0 bases and J dropped 5 bases, with 8 bases sitting between them.

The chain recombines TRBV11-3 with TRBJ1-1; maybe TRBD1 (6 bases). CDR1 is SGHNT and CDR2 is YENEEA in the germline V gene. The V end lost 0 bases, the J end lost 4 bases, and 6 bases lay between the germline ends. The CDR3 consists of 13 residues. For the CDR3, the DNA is TGTGCCAGCAGCTTAGAACAGGGCACTGAAGCTTTCTTT. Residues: CASSLEQGTEAFF.

The CDR3 nucleotides are TGCAGCGTTGAGGCGGGACGCAGAGAGACCCAGTACTTC. Its protein is CSVEAGRRETQYF. V gene TRBV29-1 combines with J gene TRBJ2-5, with D possibly matching TRBD2 (6 bases). The CDR3 extends over 13 amino acids. Between the trimmed V and J ends, which lost 3 bases and 4 bases, there was a span of 12 bases. Germline V gene data show CDR1 as SQVTM and CDR2 as ANQGSEA.

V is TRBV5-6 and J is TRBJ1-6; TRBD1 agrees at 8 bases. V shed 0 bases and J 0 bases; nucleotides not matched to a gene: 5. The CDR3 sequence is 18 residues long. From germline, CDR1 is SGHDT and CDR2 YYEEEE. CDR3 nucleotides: TGTGCCAGCAGCTTGGCGGGGACAGGTGACTCCTATAATTCACCCCTCCACTTT. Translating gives CASSLAGTGDSYNSPLHF.

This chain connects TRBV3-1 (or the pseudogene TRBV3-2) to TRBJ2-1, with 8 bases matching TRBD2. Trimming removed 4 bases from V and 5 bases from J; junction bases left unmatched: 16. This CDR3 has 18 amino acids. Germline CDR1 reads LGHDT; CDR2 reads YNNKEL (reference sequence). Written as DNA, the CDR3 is TGTGCCAGCAGCCTCGGGAGGTACGGGACTAGAAAGGACAATGAGCAGTTCTTC. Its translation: CASSLGRYGTRKDNEQFF.

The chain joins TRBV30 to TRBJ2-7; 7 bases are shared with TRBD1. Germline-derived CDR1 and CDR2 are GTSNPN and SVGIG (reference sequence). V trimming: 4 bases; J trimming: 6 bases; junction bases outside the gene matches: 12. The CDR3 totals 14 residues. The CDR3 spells CAWNSGTATFEQYF. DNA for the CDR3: TGTGCCTGGAACTCAGGGACAGCTACTTTCGAGCAGTACTTC.

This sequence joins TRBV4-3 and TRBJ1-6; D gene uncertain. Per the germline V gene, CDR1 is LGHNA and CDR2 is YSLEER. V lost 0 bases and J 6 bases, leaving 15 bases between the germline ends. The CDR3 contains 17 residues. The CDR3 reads CASSQDLTVNSNSPLHF. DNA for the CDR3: TGCGCCAGCAGCCAAGATCTCACTGTAAACTCTAATTCACCCCTCCACTTT.

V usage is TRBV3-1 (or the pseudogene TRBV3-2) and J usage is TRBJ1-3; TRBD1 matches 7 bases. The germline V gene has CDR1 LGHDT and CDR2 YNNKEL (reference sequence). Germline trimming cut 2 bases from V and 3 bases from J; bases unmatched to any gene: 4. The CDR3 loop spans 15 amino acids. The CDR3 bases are TGTGCCAGCAGCCAAAGGACAGGACTTGGAAACACCATATATTTT. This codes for CASSQRTGLGNTIYF.

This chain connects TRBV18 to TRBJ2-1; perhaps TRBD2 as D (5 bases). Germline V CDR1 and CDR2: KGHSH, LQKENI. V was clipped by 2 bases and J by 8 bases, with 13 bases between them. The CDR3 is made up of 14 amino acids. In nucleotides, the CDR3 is TGTGCCAGCTCACCAAGTAACCGGAGGTATGAGCAGTTCTTC. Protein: CASSPSNRRYEQFF.

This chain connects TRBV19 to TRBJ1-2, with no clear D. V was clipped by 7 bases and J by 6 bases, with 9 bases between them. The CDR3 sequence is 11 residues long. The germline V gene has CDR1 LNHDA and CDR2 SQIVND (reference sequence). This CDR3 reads CASMEGHGYTF. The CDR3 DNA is TGTGCCAGTATGGAAGGGCATGGCTACACCTTC.

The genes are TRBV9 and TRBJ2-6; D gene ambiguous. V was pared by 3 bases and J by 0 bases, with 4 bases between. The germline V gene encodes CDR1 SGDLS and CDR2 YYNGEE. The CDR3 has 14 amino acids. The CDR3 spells CASSGTSGANVLTF. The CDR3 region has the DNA TGTGCCAGCAGCGGCACCTCTGGGGCCAACGTCCTGACTTTC.

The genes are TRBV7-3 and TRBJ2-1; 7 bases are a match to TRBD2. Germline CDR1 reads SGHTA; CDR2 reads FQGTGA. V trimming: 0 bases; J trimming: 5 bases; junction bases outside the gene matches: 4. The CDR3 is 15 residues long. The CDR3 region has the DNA TGTGCCAGCAGCTTAACGGGACTACGGAACAATGAGCAGTTCTTC. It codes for CASSLTGLRNNEQFF.